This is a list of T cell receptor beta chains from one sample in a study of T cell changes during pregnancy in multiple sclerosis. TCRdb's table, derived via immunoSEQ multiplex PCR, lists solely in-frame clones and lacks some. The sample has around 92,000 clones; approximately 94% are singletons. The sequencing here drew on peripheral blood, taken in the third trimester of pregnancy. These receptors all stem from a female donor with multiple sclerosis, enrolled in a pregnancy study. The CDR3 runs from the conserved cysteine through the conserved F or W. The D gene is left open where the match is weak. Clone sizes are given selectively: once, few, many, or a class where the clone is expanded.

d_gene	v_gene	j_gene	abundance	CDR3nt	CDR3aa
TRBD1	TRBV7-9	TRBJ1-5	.	TGTGCCAGCAGCTTCGGACAGGGAAGTCAGCCCCAGCATTTT	CASSFGQGSQPQHF
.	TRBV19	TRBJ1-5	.	TGTGCCAGTAGTTCCCACGGCAGGGGTGGCAATCAGCCCCAGCATTTT	CASSSHGRGGNQPQHF
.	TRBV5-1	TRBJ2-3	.	TGCGCCAGCAGCTTGAATATGGGTCCCGGACTTGGCACAGATACGCAGTATTTT	CASSLNMGPGLGTDTQYF
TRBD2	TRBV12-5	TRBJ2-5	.	TGTGCTAGTGGCCGCACGGCGGGAGTTAGAGAGACCCAGTACTTC	CASGRTAGVRETQYF
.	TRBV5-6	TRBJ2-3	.	TGTGCCAGCAGCTTGGGGGCTAGCAGCACAGATACGCAGTATTTT	CASSLGASSTDTQYF
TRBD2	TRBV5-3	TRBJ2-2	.	TGTGCCAGAAGCCCTAGCGGGAGGAACACCGGGGAGCTGTTTTTT	CARSPSGRNTGELFF
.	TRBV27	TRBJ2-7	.	TGTGCCAGCAGTACAGGGCCTTGGAACGAGCAGTACTTC	CASSTGPWNEQYF
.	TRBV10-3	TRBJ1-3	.	TGTGCCATCCACGAGACAGGCCAGAGCTCTGGAAACACCATATATTTT	CAIHETGQSSGNTIYF
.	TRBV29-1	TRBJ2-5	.	TGCAGCGTTGAAGATCCGGGGTCCGAGACCCAGTACTTC	CSVEDPGSETQYF
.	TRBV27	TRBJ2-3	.	TGTGCCAGCAGTTTATTTCTCGGGGAAACAGATACGCAGTATTTT	CASSLFLGETDTQYF
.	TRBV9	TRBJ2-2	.	TGTGCCAGCAGCGTAGTCGGGGCCGGGGAGCTGTTTTTT	CASSVVGAGELFF
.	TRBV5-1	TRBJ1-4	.	TGCGCCAGCAGCTTCGGCACAGGGAAGACGGAACTGTTTTTT	CASSFGTGKTELFF
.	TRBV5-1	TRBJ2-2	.	TGCGCCAGCAGCTTGGAATTGAATCAGTACACCGGGGAGCTGTTTTTT	CASSLELNQYTGELFF
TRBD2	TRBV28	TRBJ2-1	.	TGTGCCAGCAGTCCCCGGCCTAGCGGGAGGAACAATGAGCAGTTCTTC	CASSPRPSGRNNEQFF
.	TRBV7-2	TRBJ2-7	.	TGTGCCAGCAGCTTAGGAGTAGCAGCTGGCTCCTACGAGCAGTACTTC	CASSLGVAAGSYEQYF
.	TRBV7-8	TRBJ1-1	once	TGTGCCAGCAGCATAGACAGATTGAACACTGAAGCTTTCTTT	CASSIDRLNTEAFF
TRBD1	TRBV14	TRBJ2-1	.	TGTGCCAGCAGCCAAGATTGGGACAGGGGCGACAATGAGCAGTTCTTC	CASSQDWDRGDNEQFF
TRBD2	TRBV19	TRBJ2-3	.	TGTGCCAGTAGTATAGGGGGACTAGCGGGAGCCCCAGATACGCAGTATTTT	CASSIGGLAGAPDTQYF
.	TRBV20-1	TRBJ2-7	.	TGCAGCCCCTACGGGCAGTACTTC	CSPYGQYF
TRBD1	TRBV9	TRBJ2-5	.	TGTGCCAGCAGCCTGGGACAGGGTCGGGAGACCCAGTACTTC	CASSLGQGRETQYF
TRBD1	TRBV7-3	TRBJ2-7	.	TGTGCCAGCAGCTCCAGCGCAGGGGGTGAGCAGTACTTC	CASSSSAGGEQYF